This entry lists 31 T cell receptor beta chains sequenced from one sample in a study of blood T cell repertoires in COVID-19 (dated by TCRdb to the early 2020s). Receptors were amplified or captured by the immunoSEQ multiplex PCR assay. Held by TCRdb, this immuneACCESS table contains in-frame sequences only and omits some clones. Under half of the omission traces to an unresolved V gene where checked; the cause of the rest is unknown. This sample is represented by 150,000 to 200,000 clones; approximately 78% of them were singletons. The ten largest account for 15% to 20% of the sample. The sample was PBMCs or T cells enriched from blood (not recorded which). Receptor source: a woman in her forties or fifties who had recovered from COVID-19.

CDR3: CASSLVISSYNEQFF. CDR3 nucleotide sequence: TGTGCCAGCAGCTTAGTAATCAGCTCCTACAATGAGCAGTTCTTC. This chain connects TRBV7-2 to TRBJ2-1; D remains unclear. Trimming took off 1 base at V and 0 bases at J, with 7 bases between the two ends. The length of the CDR3 is 15 residues. Germline CDR1 reads SGHTA; CDR2 reads FQGNSA.

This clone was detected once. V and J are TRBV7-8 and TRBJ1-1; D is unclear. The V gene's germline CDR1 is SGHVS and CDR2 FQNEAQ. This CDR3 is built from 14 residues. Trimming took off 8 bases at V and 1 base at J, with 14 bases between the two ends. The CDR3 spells CASRMSNQNTEAFF. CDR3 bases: TGTGCCAGCCGCATGAGCAACCAGAACACTGAAGCTTTCTTT. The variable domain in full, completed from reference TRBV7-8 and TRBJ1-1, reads GAGVSQSPRYKVAKRGQDVALRCDPISGHVSLFWYQQALGQGPEFLTYFQNEAQLDKSGLPSDRFFAERPEGSVSTLKIQRTQQEDSAVYLCASRMSNQNTEAFFGQGTRLTVV.

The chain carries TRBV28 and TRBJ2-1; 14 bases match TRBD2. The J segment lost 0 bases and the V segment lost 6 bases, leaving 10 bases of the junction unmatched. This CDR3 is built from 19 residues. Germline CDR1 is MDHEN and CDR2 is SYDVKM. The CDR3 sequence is CASSSSPGLAGDSYNEQFF. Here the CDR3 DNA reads TGTGCCAGCAGCTCATCACCGGGACTAGCGGGAGACTCCTACAATGAGCAGTTCTTC.

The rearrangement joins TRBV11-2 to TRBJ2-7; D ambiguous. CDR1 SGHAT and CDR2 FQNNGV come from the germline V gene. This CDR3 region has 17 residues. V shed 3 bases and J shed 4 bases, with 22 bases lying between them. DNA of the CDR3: TGTGCCAGCAGCTTCGCCATATTAGGAGCGAATTTATACGAGCAGTACTTC. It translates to CASSFAILGANLYEQYF.

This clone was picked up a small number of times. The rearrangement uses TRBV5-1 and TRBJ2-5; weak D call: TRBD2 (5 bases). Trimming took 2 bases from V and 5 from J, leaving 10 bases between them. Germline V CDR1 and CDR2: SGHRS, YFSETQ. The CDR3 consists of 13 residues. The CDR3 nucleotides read TGCGCCAGCAGCTTAAATAGCGCGGAGACCCAGTACTTC. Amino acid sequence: CASSLNSAETQYF.

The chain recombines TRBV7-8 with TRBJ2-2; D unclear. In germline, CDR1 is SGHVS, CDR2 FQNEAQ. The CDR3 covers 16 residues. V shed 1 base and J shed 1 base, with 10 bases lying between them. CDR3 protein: CASSLGRKENTGELFF. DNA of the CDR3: TGTGCCAGCAGCTTAGGGCGGAAAGAGAACACCGGGGAGCTGTTTTTT.

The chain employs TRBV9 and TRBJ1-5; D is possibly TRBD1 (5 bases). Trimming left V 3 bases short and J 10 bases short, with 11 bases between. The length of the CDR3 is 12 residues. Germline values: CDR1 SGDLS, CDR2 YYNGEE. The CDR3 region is CASSATGGPQHF. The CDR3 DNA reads TGTGCCAGCAGCGCAACAGGCGGACCCCAGCATTTT.

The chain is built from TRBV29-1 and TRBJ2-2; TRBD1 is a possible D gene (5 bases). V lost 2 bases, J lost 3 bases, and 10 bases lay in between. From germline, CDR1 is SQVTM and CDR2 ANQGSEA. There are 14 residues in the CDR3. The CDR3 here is CSVEILGDTGELFF. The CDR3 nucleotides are TGCAGCGTTGAAATTTTAGGGGACACCGGGGAGCTGTTTTTT.

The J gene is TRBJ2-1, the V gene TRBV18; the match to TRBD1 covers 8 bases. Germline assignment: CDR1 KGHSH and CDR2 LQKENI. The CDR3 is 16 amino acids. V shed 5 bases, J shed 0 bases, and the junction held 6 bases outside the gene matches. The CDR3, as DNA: TGTGCCAGCTCAGGACAGGGAGAGAGCTCCTACAATGAGCAGTTCTTC. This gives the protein CASSGQGESSYNEQFF.

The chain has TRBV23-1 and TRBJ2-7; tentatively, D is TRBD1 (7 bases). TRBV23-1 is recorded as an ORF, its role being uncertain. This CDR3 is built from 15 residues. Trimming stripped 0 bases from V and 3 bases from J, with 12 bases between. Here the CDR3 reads CASSQSRGQYYEQYF. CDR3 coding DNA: TGCGCCAGCAGTCAATCGCGGGGACAGTACTACGAGCAGTACTTC.

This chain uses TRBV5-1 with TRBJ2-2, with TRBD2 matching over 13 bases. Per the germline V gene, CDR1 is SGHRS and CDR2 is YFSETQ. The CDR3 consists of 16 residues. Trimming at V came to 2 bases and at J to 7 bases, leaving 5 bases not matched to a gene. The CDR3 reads CASSLLAGGLGGELFF. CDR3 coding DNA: TGCGCCAGCAGCTTACTAGCGGGAGGGCTCGGCGGGGAGCTGTTTTTT. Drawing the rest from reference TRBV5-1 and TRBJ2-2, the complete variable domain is KAGVTQTPRYLIKTRGQQVTLSCSPISGHRSVSWYQQTPGQGLQFLFEYFSETQRNKGNFPGRFSGRQFSNSRSEMNVSTLELGDSALYLCASSLLAGGLGGELFFGEGSRLTVL.

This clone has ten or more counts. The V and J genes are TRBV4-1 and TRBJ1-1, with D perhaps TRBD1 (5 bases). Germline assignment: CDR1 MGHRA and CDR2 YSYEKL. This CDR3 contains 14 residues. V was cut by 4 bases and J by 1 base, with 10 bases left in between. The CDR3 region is CASSPFGQNTEAFF. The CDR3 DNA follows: TGCGCCAGCAGCCCATTCGGACAGAACACTGAAGCTTTCTTT.

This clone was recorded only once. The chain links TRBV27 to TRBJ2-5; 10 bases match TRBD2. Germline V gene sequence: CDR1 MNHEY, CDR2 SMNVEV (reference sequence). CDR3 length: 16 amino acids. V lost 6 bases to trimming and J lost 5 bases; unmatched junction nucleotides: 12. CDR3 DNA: TGTGCCAGCAGGAACCAGCGGGAGGGCCGGGTGGAGACCCAGTACTTC. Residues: CASRNQREGRVETQYF.

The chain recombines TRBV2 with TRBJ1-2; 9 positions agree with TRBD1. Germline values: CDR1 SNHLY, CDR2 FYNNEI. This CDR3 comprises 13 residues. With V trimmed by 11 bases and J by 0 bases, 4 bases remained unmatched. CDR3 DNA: TGTGCCGGACAGGGGTGGCCTAACTATGGCTACACCTTC. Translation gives CAGQGWPNYGYTF.

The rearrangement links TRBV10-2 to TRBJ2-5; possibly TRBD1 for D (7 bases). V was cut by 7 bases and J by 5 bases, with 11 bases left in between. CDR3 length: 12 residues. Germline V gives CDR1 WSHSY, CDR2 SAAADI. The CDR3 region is CASTPGGETQYF. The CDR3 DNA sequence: TGCGCCAGCACCCCAGGGGGGGAGACCCAGTACTTC.

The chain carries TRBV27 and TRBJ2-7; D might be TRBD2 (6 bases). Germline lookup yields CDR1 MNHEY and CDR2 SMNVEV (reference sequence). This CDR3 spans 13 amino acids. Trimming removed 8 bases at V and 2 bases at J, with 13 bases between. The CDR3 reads CASRRDRAYEQYF. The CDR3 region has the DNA TGTGCCAGCCGGCGGGACCGAGCCTACGAGCAGTACTTC.

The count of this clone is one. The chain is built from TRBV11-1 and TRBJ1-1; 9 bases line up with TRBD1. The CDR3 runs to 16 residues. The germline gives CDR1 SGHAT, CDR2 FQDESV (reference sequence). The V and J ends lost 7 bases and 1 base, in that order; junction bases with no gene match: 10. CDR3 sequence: CASILTGGGENTEAFF. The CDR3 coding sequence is TGTGCCAGCATCCTAACAGGGGGCGGCGAGAACACTGAAGCTTTCTTT.

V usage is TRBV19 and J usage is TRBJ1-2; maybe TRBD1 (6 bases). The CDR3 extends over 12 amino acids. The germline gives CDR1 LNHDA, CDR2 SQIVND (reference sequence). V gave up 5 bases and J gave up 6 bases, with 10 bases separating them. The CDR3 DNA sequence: TGTGCCAGTAGTCCGGGGGGCCATGGCTACACCTTC. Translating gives CASSPGGHGYTF. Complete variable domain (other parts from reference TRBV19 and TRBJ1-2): DGGITQSPKYLFRKEGQNVTLSCEQNLNHDAMYWYRQDPGQGLRLIYYSQIVNDFQKGDIAEGYSVSREKKESFPLTVTSAQKNPTAFYLCASSPGGHGYTFGSGTRLTVV.

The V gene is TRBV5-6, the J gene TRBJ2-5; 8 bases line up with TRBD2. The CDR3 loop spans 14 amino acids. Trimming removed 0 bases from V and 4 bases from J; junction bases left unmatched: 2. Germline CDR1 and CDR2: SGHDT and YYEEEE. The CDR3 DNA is TGTGCCAGCAGCTTGGAAGCGGGAGTAGAGACCCAGTACTTC. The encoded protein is CASSLEAGVETQYF.

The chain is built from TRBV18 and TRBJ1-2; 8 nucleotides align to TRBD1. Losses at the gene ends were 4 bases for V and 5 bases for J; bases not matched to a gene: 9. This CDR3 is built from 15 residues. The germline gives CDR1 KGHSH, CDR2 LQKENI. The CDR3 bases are TGTGCCAGCTCACTAGGGACAGGAGTGGGGTATGGCTACACCTTC. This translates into CASSLGTGVGYGYTF.

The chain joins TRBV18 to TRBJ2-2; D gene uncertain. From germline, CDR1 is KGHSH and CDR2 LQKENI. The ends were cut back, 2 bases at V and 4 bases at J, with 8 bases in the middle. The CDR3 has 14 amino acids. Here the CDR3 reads CASSPGQRTGELFF. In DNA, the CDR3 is TGTGCCAGCTCACCAGGCCAACGCACCGGGGAGCTGTTTTTT.

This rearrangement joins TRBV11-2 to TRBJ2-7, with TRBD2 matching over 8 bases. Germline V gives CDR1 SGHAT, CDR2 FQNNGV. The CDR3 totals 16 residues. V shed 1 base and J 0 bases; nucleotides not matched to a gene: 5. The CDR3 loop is CASSLGPAGASYEQYF. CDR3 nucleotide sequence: TGTGCCAGCAGCTTAGGTCCAGCGGGGGCCTCCTACGAGCAGTACTTC. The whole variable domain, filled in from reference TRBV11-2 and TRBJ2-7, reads EAGVAQSPRYKIIEKRQSVAFWCNPISGHATLYWYQQILGQGPKLLIQFQNNGVVDDSQLPKDRFSAERLKGVDSTLKIQPAKLEDSAVYLCASSLGPAGASYEQYFGPGTRLTVT.

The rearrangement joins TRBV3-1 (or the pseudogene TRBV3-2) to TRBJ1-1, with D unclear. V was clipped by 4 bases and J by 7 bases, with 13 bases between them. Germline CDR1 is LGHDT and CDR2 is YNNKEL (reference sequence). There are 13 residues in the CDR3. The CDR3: CASSRNFGREAFF. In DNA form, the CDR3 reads TGTGCCAGCAGCCGCAACTTTGGGCGTGAAGCTTTCTTT.

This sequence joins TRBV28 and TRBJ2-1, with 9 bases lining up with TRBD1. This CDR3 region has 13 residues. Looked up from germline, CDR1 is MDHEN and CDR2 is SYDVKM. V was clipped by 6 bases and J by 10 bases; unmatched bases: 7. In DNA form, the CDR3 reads TGTGCCAGCAGCCAGGGACAGGGAAGGGAGCAGTTCTTC. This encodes CASSQGQGREQFF.

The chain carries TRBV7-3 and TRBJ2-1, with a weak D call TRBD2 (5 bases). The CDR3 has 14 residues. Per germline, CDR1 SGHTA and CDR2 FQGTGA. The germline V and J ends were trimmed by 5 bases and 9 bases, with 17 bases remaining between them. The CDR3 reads CASSQDAGVLEQFF. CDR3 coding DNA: TGTGCCAGCAGCCAAGACGCGGGCGTTCTTGAGCAGTTCTTC.

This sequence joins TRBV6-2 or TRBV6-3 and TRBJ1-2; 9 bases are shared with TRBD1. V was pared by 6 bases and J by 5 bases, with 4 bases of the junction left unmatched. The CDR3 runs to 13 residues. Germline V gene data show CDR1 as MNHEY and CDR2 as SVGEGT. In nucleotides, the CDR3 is TGTGCCAGCAGCCTACAGGGGGCGTATGGCTACACCTTC. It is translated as CASSLQGAYGYTF.

CDR3: CAWSHSYEQYF. The CDR3 DNA reads TGTGCCTGGAGTCATTCCTACGAGCAGTACTTC. The chain joins TRBV30 to TRBJ2-7; D remains ambiguous. The CDR3 is made up of 11 amino acids. The germline gives CDR1 GTSNPN, CDR2 SVGIG (reference sequence). V was pared by 2 bases and J by 1 base, with 3 bases between.

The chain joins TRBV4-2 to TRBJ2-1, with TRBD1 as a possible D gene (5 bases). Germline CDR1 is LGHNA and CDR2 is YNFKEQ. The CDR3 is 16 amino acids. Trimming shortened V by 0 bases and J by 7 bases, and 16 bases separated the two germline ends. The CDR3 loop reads CASSQERGLVWNEQFF. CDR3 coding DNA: TGTGCCAGCAGCCAAGAAAGGGGCCTAGTGTGGAATGAGCAGTTCTTC.

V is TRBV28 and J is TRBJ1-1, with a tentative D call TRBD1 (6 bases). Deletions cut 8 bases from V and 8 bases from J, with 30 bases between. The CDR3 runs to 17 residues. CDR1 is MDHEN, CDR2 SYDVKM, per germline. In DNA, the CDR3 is TGTGCCAGCCACCCATCCCACATTGGACAGAGTGGGACAGAAGCTTTCTTT. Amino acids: CASHPSHIGQSGTEAFF.

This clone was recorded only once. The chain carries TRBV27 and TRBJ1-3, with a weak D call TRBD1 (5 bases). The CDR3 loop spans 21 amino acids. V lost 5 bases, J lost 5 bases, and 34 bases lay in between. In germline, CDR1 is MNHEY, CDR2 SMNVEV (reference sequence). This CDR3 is CASSISATDPMAVGGRNTIYF. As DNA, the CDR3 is TGTGCCAGCAGTATTTCCGCGACAGACCCAATGGCGGTCGGGGGTCGAAACACCATATATTTT.

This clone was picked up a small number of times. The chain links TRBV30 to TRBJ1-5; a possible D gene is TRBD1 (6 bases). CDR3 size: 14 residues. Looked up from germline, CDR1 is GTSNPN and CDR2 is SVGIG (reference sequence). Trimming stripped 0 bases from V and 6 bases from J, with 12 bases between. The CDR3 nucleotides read TGTGCCTGGAGTGTAATGGGGGGGGCTCAGCCCCAGCATTTT. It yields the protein CAWSVMGGAQPQHF.